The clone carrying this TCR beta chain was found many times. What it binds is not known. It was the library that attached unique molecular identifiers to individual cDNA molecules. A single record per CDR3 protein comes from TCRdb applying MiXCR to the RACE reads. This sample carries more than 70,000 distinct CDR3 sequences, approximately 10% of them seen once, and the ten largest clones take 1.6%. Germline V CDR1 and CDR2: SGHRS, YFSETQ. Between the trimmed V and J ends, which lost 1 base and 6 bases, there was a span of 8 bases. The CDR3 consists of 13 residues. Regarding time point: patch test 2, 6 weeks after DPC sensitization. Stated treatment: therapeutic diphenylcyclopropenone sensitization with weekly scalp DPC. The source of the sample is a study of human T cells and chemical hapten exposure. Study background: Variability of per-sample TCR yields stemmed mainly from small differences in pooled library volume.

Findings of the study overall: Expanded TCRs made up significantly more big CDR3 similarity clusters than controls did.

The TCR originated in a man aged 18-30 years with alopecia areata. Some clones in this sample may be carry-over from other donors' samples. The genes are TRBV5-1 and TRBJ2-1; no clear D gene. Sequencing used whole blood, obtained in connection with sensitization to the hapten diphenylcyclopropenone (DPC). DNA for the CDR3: TGCGCCAGCAGCTTGCGGCAGATCAATGAGCAGTTCTTC. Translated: CASSLRQINEQFF.